Reported below is one T cell receptor (beta chain). Germline-derived CDR1 and CDR2 are MNHEY and SVGAGI. J lost 2 bases, V lost 6 bases, and 7 bases had no gene match. This CDR3 has 14 amino acids. This sample was taken from a study of blood T cell repertoires in COVID-19. Study information: Samples came from the United States, Italy and Spain, spanning acute and convalescent COVID-19. From T cells, B-cell-depleted T cells, or PBMCs came the material, which was cDNA or gDNA.

As handled by the study authors: Reference gene primer amplification in the assay estimated nucleated cell counts. Clones were sequenced by immunoSEQ multiplex PCR, and TCRdb holds only the in-frame ones, with some missing. The D gene and trimming were derived from the DNA, and the V and J assignments and clone size from that table. Of roughly 330,000 clones in the sample, more than 75% were seen once. This clonotype was sampled from a woman aged 50 to 60 with acute or convalescent COVID-19. This chain connects TRBV6-5 to TRBJ2-7, with 7 bases that match TRBD2. Sequencing used peripheral blood. CDR3 DNA: TGTGCCAGCAGCTCTAGCGGAAACACCTACGAGCAGTACTTC. Protein sequence: CASSSSGNTYEQYF.